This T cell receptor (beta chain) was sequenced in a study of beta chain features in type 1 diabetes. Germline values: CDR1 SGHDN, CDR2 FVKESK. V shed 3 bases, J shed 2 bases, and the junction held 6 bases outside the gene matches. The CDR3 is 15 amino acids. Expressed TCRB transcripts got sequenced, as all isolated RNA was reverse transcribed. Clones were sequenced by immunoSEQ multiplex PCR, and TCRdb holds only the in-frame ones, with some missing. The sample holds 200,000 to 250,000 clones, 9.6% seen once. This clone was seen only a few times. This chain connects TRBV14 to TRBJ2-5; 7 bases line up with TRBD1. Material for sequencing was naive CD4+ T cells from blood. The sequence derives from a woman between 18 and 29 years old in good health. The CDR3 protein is CASSQGTVLQETQYF. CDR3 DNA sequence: TGTGCCAGCAGCCAGGGGACAGTTCTACAAGAGACCCAGTACTTC.